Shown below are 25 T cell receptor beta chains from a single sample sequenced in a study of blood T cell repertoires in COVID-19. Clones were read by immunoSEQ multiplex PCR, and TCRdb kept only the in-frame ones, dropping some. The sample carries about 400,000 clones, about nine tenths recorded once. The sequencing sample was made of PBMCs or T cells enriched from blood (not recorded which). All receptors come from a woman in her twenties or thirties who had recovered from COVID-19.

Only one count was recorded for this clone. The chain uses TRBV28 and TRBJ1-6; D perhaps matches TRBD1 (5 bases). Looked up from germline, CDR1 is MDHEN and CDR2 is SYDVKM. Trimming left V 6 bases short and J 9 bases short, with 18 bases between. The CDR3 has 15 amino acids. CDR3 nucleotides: TGTGCCAGCAGCTATGGGGGGGGTATAGGTTCACCCCTCCACTTT. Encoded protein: CASSYGGGIGSPLHF.

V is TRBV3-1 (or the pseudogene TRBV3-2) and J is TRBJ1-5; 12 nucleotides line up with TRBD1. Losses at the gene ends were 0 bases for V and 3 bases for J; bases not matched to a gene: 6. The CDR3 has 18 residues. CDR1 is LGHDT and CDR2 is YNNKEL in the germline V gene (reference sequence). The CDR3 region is CASSQDVGTGGVNQPQHF. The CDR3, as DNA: TGTGCCAGCAGCCAAGATGTAGGGACAGGGGGCGTCAATCAGCCCCAGCATTTT.

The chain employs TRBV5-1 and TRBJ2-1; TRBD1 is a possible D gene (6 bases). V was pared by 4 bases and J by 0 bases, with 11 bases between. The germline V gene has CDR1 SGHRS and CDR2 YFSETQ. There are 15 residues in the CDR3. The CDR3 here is CASSTGTSSYNEQFF. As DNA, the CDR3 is TGCGCCAGCAGCACCGGGACAAGCTCCTACAATGAGCAGTTCTTC.

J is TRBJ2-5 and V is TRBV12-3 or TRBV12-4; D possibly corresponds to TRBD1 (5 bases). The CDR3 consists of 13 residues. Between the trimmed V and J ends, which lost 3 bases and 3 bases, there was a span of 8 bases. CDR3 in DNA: TGTGCCAGCAGTTTGGGGCTAGAAGAGACCCAGTACTTC. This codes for CASSLGLEETQYF.

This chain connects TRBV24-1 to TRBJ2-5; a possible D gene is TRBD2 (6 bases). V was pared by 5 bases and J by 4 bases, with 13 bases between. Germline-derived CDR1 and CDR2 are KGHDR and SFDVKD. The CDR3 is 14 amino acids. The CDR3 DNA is TGTGCCACCAGTGTCGGGGGAGGTAGAGAGACCCAGTACTTC. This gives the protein CATSVGGGRETQYF.

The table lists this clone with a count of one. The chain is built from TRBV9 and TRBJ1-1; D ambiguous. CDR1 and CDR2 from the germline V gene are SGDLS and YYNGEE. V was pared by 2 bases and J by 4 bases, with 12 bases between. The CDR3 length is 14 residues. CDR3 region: CASSVGNRGTEAFF. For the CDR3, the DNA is TGTGCCAGCAGCGTTGGAAACCGGGGCACTGAAGCTTTCTTT.

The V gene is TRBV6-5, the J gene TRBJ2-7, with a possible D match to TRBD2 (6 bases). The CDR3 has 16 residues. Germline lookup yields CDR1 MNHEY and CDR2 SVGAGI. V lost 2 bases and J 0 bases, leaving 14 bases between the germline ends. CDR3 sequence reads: CASSYRAGTISYEQYF. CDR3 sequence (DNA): TGTGCCAGCAGTTACAGGGCGGGAACCATCTCCTACGAGCAGTACTTC.

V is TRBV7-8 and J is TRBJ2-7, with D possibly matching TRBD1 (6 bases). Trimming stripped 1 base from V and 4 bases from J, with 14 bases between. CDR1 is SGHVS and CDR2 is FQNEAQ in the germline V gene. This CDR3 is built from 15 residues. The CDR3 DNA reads TGTGCCAGCAGCTTAGGACCAGGGGAAGGATACGAGCAGTACTTC. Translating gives CASSLGPGEGYEQYF.

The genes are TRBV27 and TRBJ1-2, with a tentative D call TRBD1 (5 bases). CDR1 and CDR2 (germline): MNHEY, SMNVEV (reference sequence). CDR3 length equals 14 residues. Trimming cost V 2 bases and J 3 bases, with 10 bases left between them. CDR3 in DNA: TGTGCCAGCAGTTTAACGTGGGGGGACTATGGCTACACCTTC. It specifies CASSLTWGDYGYTF.

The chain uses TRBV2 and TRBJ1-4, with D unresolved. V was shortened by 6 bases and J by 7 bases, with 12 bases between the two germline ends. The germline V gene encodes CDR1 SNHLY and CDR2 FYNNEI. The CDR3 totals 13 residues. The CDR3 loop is CASSPLCSEKLFF. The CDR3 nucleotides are TGTGCCAGCAGCCCCCTCTGTAGTGAAAAACTGTTTTTT.

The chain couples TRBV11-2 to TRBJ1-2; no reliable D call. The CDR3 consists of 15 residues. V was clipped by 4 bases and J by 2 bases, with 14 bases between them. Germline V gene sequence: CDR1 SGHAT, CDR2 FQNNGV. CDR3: CASSSTANVNYGYTF. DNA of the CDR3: TGTGCCAGCAGCTCCACAGCAAACGTCAACTATGGCTACACCTTC.

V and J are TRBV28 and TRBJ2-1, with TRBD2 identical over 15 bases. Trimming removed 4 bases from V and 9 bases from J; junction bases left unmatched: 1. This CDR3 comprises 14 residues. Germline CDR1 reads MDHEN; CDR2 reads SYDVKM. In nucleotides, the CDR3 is TGTGCCAGCAGTTCGGGACTAGCGGGAGGTGAGCAGTTCTTC. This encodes CASSSGLAGGEQFF.

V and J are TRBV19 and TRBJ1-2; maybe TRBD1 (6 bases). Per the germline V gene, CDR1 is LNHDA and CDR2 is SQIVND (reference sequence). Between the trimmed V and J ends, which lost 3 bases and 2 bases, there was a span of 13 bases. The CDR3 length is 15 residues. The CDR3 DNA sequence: TGTGCCAGTAGTATTGGCCCGGACAGAAACTATGGCTACACCTTC. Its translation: CASSIGPDRNYGYTF.

CDR3 sequence: CASAGSSNSPLHF. The CDR3 DNA reads as TGTGCCAGCGCCGGGAGCTCGAATTCACCCCTCCACTTT. The rearrangement uses TRBV12-3 or TRBV12-4 and TRBJ1-6; D unresolved. This CDR3 is built from 13 residues. Deletions cut 8 bases from V and 7 bases from J, with 12 bases between.

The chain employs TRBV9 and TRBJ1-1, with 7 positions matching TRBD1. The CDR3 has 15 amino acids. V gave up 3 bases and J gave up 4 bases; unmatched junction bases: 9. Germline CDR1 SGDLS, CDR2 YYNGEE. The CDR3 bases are TGTGCCAGCAGCGCGACAGGGAAGCTTAGCACTGAAGCTTTCTTT. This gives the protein CASSATGKLSTEAFF. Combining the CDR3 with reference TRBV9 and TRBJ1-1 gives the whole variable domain DSGVTQTPKHLITATGQRVTLRCSPRSGDLSVYWYQQSLDQGLQFLIQYYNGEERAKGNILERFSAQQFPDLHSELNLSSLELGDSALYFCASSATGKLSTEAFFGQGTRLTVV.

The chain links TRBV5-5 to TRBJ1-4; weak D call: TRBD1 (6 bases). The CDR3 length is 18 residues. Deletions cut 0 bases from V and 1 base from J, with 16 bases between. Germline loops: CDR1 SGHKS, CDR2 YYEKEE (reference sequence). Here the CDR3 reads CASSLVQGPIGTNEKLFF. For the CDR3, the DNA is TGTGCCAGCAGCTTGGTACAGGGACCCATAGGAACTAATGAAAAACTGTTTTTT.

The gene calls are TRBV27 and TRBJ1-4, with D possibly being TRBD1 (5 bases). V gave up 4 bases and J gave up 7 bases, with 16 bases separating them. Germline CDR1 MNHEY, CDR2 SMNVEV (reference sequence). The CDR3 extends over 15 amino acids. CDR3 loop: CASSSLGQVGEKLFF. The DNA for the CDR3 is TGTGCCAGCAGTTCCCTGGGGCAGGTCGGTGAAAAACTGTTTTTT.

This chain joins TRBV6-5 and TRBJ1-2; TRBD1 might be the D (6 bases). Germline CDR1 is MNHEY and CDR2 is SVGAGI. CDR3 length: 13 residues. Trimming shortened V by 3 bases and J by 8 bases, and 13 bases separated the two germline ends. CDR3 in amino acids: CASSYGGAEGYTF. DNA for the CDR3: TGTGCCAGCAGTTATGGGGGGGCGGAGGGCTACACCTTC.

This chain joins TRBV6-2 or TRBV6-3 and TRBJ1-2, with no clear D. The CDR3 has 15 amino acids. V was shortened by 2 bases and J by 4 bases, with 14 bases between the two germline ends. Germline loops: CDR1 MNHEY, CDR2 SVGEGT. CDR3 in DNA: TGTGCCAGCAGTTACGGACTTGGGAATAGCTATGGCTACACCTTC. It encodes CASSYGLGNSYGYTF.

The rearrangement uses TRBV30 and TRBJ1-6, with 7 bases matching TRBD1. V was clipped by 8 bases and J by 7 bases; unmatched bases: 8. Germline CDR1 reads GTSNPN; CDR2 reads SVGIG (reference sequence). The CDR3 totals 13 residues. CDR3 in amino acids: CARQDRDNSPLHF. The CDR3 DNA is TGTGCCCGCCAAGACAGGGACAATTCACCCCTCCACTTT.

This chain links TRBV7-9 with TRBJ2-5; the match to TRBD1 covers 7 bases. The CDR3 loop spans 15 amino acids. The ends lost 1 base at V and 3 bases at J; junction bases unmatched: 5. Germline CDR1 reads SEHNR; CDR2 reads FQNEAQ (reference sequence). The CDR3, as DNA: TGTGCCAGCAGCTTAGGAGGGACAGTCGAAGAGACCCAGTACTTC. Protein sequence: CASSLGGTVEETQYF. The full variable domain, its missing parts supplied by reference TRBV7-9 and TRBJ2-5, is DTGVSQNPRHKITKRGQNVTFRCDPISEHNRLYWYRQTLGQGPEFLTYFQNEAQLEKSRLLSDRFSAERPKGSFSTLEIQRTEQGDSAMYLCASSLGGTVEETQYFGPGTRLLVL.

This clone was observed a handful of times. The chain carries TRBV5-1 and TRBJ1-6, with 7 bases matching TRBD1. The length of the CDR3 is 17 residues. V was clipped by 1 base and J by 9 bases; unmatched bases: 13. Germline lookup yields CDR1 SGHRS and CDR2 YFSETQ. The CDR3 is CASSLQGLTGRLSPLHF. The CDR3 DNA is TGCGCCAGCAGCTTGCAAGGGTTGACAGGGAGGCTTTCACCCCTCCACTTT. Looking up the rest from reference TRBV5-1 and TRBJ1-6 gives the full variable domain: KAGVTQTPRYLIKTRGQQVTLSCSPISGHRSVSWYQQTPGQGLQFLFEYFSETQRNKGNFPGRFSGRQFSNSRSEMNVSTLELGDSALYLCASSLQGLTGRLSPLHFGNGTRLTVT.

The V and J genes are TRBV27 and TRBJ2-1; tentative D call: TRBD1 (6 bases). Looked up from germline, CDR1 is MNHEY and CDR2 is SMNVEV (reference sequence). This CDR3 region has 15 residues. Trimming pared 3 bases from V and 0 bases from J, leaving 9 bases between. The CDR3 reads CASSFKGGSYNEQFF. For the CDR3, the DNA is TGTGCCAGCAGTTTTAAAGGGGGCTCCTACAATGAGCAGTTCTTC.

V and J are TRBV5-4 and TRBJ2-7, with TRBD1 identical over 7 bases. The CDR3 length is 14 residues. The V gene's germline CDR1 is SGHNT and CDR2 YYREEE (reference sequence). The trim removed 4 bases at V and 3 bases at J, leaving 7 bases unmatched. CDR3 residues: CASSDWDSLYEQYF. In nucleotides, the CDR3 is TGTGCCAGCAGCGACTGGGACAGCCTCTACGAGCAGTACTTC.

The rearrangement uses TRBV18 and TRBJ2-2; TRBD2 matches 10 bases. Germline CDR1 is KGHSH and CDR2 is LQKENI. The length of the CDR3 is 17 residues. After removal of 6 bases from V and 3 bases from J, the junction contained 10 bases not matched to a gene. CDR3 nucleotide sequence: TGTGCCAGCTCCCAGAGGCTAGCGGGAGACTACACCGGGGAGCTGTTTTTT. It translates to CASSQRLAGDYTGELFF. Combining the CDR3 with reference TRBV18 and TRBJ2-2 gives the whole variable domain NAGVMQNPRHLVRRRGQEARLRCSPMKGHSHVYWYRQLPEEGLKFMVYLQKENIIDESGMPKERFSAEFPKEGPSILRIQQVVRGDSAAYFCASSQRLAGDYTGELFFGEGSRLTVL.